These T cell receptor beta chains were read from a single sample in a study of breast tumors, draining lymph nodes, adjacent tissues. Each CDR3 protein gets one entry after TCRdb re-called the multiplex PCR reads with MiXCR. Of under 350,000 distinct CDR3 sequences listed, over 30% were seen once; the top ten hold roughly 1.2%. The source material was axillary lymph node tissue. The receptors shown here come from a female donor with breast cancer. Some clones in this sample may be carry-over from other donors' samples. The CDR3 runs from the conserved cysteine through the conserved F or W. The D gene is left open where the match is weak. Expanded clones are given a class, and other clones once, few, many or no size at all.

clone size | J gene | V gene | CDR3 length | D gene | CDR3 protein | CDR3 DNA
- | TRBJ2-5 | TRBV7-9 | 13 | - | CASSLRAGETQYF | TGTGCCAGCAGCTTACGGGCTGGAGAGACCCAGTACTTC
- | TRBJ1-2 | TRBV15 | 12 | TRBD1 | CATVRDRGGYTF | TGTGCCACCGTCCGGGACAGGGGGGGCTACACCTTC
many | TRBJ2-1 | TRBV4-1 | 12 | - | CASSPGLNEQFF | TGCGCCAGCAGCCCCGGCCTTAATGAGCAGTTCTTC
- | TRBJ2-2 | TRBV19 | 12 | - | CASSISPGELFF | TGTGCCAGTAGTATAAGCCCCGGGGAGCTGTTTTTT
many | TRBJ2-5 | TRBV19 | 11 | - | CASSTLETQYF | TGTGCCAGTAGTACCCTAGAGACCCAGTACTTC
many | TRBJ2-7 | TRBV6-5 | 13 | - | CASSLRRLGEQYF | TGTGCCAGCAGCCTAAGAAGGTTGGGTGAGCAGTACTTC
many | TRBJ2-1 | TRBV7-9 | 13 | - | CASDSTPPNEQFF | TGTGCCAGCGATTCGACTCCACCGAATGAGCAGTTCTTC
many | TRBJ1-2 | TRBV12-3/TRBV12-4 | 11 | - | CASSQFQVFTF | TGTGCCAGCAGTCAGTTTCAGGTCTTCACCTTC
many | TRBJ2-7 | TRBV13 | 15 | TRBD2 | CASRNGLAAPYEQYF | TGTGCCAGCAGGAATGGACTAGCGGCTCCCTACGAGCAGTACTTC
- | TRBJ2-1 | TRBV5-1 | 15 | - | CAGSLGPGPTSEQFF | TGCGCCGGCAGCTTGGGTCCGGGCCCCACGTCAGAGCAGTTCTTC
- | TRBJ1-1 | TRBV2 | 15 | TRBD1 | CASSPPGQPNTEAFF | TGTGCCAGCAGTCCTCCGGGACAGCCTAACACTGAAGCTTTCTTT
many | TRBJ2-2 | TRBV6-6 | 16 | - | CASSPRGVSNTGELFF | TGTGCCAGCAGTCCCCGAGGGGTCTCGAACACCGGGGAGCTGTTTTTT
- | TRBJ2-3 | TRBV3-1 | 17 | - | CASSQDPPGAGTDTQYF | TGTGCCAGCAGCCAAGATCCACCGGGAGCAGGAACAGATACGCAGTATTTT
many | TRBJ2-1 | TRBV20-1 | 15 | TRBD2 | CSASPPGLGNNEQFF | TGCAGTGCTAGCCCCCCGGGACTAGGCAACAATGAGCAGTTCTTC
many | TRBJ2-1 | TRBV20-1 | 15 | TRBD2 | CSARSPSGRANEQFF | TGCAGTGCTAGAAGTCCTAGCGGGAGGGCCAATGAGCAGTTCTTC
many | TRBJ2-3 | TRBV7-3 | 15 | TRBD2 | CASSDSGRIGDTQYF | TGTGCCAGCAGCGATAGCGGGAGAATCGGGGATACGCAGTATTTT
- | TRBJ1-5 | TRBV20-1 | 15 | - | CSAIMGGGGTQPQHF | TGCAGTGCTATTATGGGGGGCGGTGGGACTCAGCCCCAGCATTTT
- | TRBJ1-4 | TRBV24-1 | 11 | - | CATSRQEKLFF | TGTGCCACCAGTAGGCAGGAAAAACTGTTTTTT
many | TRBJ2-1 | TRBV20-1 | 16 | TRBD2 | CSARGSNSGRAAQQFF | TGCAGTGCTAGAGGGTCAAATAGCGGGAGGGCTGCGCAGCAGTTCTTC
many | TRBJ2-3 | TRBV9 | 14 | - | CASSVMGLADTQYF | TGTGCCAGCAGCGTAATGGGACTGGCAGATACGCAGTATTTT
many | TRBJ2-7 | TRBV6-6 | 11 | - | CASSDYYEQYF | TGTGCCAGCAGTGATTACTACGAGCAGTACTTC
many | TRBJ1-6 | TRBV20-1 | 13 | TRBD1 | CSALDRERSPLHF | TGCAGTGCTCTTGACAGGGAGCGCTCACCCCTCCACTTT
few | TRBJ2-7 | TRBV12-3/TRBV12-4 | 14 | - | CASRLTTTVHEQYF | TGTGCCAGCAGGCTTACCACTACGGTCCACGAGCAGTACTTC
many | TRBJ2-3 | TRBV7-2 | 15 | - | CASSLDGGSTDTQYF | TGTGCCAGCAGCTTAGACGGAGGCAGCACAGATACGCAGTATTTT
- | TRBJ1-6 | TRBV24-1 | 15 | TRBD1 | CAPDRGGSYNSPLHF | TGTGCACCCGACAGGGGAGGTTCCTATAATTCACCCCTCCACTTT
many | TRBJ1-6 | TRBV5-5 | 12 | - | CASSFGSSALHF | TGTGCCAGCAGCTTCGGGAGTTCGGCCCTCCACTTT
many | TRBJ2-7 | TRBV2 | 17 | TRBD2 | CASRGGLAATGRYEQYF | TGTGCCAGCAGGGGGGGACTAGCGGCCACGGGGAGGTACGAGCAGTACTTC
- | TRBJ2-1 | TRBV19 | 13 | TRBD2 | CASSALAGELQFF | TGTGCCAGTAGTGCGTTAGCGGGAGAACTGCAGTTCTTC
few | TRBJ2-1 | TRBV7-2 | 12 | - | CASNLDYNEQFF | TGTGCCAGCAACTTAGATTACAATGAGCAGTTCTTC
- | TRBJ2-5 | TRBV5-4 | 15 | - | CASSSRTAGQETQYF | TGTGCCAGCAGCTCCAGGACAGCGGGCCAAGAGACCCAGTACTTC
- | TRBJ1-4 | TRBV20-1 | 14 | - | CSAEKGTTDEKLFF | TGCAGTGCTGAGAAAGGGACAACCGACGAAAAACTGTTTTTT
- | TRBJ1-1 | TRBV19 | 13 | - | CTSSIRAGTEAFF | TGTACCAGTAGTATAAGGGCGGGCACTGAAGCTTTCTTT
many | TRBJ1-5 | TRBV20-1 | 12 | TRBD1 | CSVTQGARPQHF | TGCAGTGTCACACAGGGGGCTCGGCCCCAGCATTTT
- | TRBJ2-7 | TRBV6-6 | 13 | TRBD2 | CASSPSGGYEQYF | TGTGCCAGCAGTCCTAGCGGGGGCTACGAGCAGTACTTC
few | TRBJ2-3 | TRBV24-1 | 12 | - | CATSAAGDTQYF | TGTGCCACCAGTGCGGCGGGAGATACGCAGTATTTT
once | TRBJ1-4 | TRBV24-1 | 17 | TRBD1 | CATSDPDRQSTNEKPFF | TGTGCCACCAGTGACCCGGACAGGCAATCAACTAATGAAAAACCGTTTTTT
many | TRBJ2-2 | TRBV7-9 | 17 | - | CASTLEGLGLWTGELFF | TGTGCCAGCACCTTGGAAGGTCTGGGACTTTGGACCGGGGAGCTGTTTTTT
- | TRBJ2-7 | TRBV28 | 17 | TRBD2 | CASRVPRSLAGGDERYF | TGTGCCAGCAGAGTTCCGCGATCTCTAGCGGGAGGTGACGAGCGGTACTTC
- | TRBJ2-4 | TRBV7-2 | 18 | TRBD2 | CASSILAGGPRAKHIQYF | TGTGCCAGCAGCATTCTAGCGGGAGGGCCAAGAGCCAAACACATTCAGTACTTC
few | TRBJ1-5 | TRBV18 | 15 | - | CASSPQGSAWQPQHF | TGTGCCAGCTCACCTCAAGGGTCGGCTTGGCAGCCCCAGCATTTT
- | TRBJ1-6 | TRBV5-6 | 18 | - | CASSFNQEPAESNSPLHF | TGTGCCAGCAGCTTTAACCAGGAACCCGCAGAGAGTAATTCACCCCTCCACTTT
many | TRBJ1-4 | TRBV7-2 | 15 | TRBD1 | CASSLGTGEAGKLFF | TGTGCCAGCAGCTTAGGGACAGGGGAAGCTGGAAAACTGTTTTTT
many | TRBJ2-1 | TRBV7-2 | 12 | - | CASSLSGLGQFF | TGTGCCAGCAGCTTAAGCGGCCTGGGGCAGTTCTTC